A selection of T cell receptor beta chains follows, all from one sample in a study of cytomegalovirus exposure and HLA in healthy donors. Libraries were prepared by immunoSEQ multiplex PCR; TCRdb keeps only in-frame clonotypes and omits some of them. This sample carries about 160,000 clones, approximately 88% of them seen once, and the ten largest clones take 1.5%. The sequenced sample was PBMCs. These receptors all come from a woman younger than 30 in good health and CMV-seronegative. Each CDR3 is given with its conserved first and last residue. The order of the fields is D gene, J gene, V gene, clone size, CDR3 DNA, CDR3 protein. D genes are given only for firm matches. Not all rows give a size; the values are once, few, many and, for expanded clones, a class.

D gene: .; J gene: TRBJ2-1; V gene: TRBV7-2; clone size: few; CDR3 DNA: TGTGCCAGCAGCTTATGGGGGGGCCGGGGCAATGAGCAGTTCTTC; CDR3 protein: CASSLWGGRGNEQFF
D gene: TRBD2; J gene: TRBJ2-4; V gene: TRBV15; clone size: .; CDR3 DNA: TGTGCCACCAGCAGAGATCATATAGCGGGGGGGCGGGTAAACATTCAGTACTTC; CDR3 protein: CATSRDHIAGGRVNIQYF
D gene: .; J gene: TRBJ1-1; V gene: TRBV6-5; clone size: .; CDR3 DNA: TGTGCCAGCAGTTACTCGGAGGTAACTGAAGCTTTCTTT; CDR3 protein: CASSYSEVTEAFF
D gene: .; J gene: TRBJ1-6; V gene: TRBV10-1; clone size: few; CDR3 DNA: TGCGCCAGCTCGCCGGGGGGGCCTAATAATTCACCCCTCCACTTT; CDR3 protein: CASSPGGPNNSPLHF
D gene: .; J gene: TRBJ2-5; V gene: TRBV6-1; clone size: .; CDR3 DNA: TGTGCCAGCAGTGTAACGACAGCAGTGGAGACCCAGTACTTC; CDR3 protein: CASSVTTAVETQYF
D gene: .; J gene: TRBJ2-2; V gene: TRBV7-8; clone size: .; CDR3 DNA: TGTGCCAGCAGCCGACAACCCCCGACAGTTGTGACCGGGGAGCTGTTTTTT; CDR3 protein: CASSRQPPTVVTGELFF
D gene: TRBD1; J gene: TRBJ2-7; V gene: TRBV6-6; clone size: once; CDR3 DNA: TGTGCCAGCAGAAATACCGGGACAGGGAACTACGAGCAGTACTTC; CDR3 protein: CASRNTGTGNYEQYF
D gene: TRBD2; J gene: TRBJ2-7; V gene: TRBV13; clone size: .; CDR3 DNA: TGTGCCAGCAGCTTAGCGAGAGCGGGGGGGCCCTACGAGCAGTACTTC; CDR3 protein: CASSLARAGGPYEQYF
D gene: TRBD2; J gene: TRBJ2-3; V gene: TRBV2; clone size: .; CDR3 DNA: TGTGCCAGCAGTCGACTAGCGGGGCTCCTCCCAGATACGCAGTATTTT; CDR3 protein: CASSRLAGLLPDTQYF
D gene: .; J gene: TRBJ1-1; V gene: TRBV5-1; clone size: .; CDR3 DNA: TGCGCCAGCAGAGGGGGCACTGAAGCTTTCTTT; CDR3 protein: CASRGGTEAFF
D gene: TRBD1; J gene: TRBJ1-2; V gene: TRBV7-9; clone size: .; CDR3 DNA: TGTGCCAGCAGCCCCGCGACAGGGGGTTATGGCTACACCTTC; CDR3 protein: CASSPATGGYGYTF
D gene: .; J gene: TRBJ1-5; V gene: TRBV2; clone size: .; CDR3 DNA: TGTGCCAGCAGGGACACCCCCAATCAGCCCCAGCATTTT; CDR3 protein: CASRDTPNQPQHF
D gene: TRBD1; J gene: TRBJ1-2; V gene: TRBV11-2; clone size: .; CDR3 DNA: TGTGCCAGCAGCTTATCCAGGGGGTATAACTATGGCTACACCTTC; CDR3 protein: CASSLSRGYNYGYTF
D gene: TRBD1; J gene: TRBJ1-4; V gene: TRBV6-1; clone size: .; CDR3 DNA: TGTGCCAGCAGTGAACGAAATCCCGGGACAGGGGCCAGGGGTGAAAAACTGTTTTTT; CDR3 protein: CASSERNPGTGARGEKLFF
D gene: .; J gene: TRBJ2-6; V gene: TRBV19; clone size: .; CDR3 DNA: TGTGCCAGTAGTCCTGCTGGGGCCAACGGCCTGACTTTC; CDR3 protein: CASSPAGANGLTF
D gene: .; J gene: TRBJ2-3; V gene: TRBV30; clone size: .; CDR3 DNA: TGTGCCTGGAGACTCCTTGGGGCCACAGATACGCAGTATTTT; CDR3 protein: CAWRLLGATDTQYF
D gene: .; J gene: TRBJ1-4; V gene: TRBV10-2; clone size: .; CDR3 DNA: TGCGCCAGCCGGGATCAGGAGAGTGCTAATGAAAAACTGTTTTTT; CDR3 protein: CASRDQESANEKLFF
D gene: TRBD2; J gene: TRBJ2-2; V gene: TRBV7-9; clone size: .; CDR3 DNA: TGTGCCAGCAGCTCCAGACTAGCGGTGAACACCGGGGAGCTGTTTTTT; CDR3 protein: CASSSRLAVNTGELFF
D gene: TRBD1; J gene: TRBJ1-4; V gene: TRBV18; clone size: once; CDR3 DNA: TGTGCCAGCTCACCCGGGACAGGGTATGAAAAACTGTTTTTT; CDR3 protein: CASSPGTGYEKLFF
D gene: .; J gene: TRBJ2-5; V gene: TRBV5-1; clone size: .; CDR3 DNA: TGCGCCAGCAGCTTGCAGGAGACCCAGTACTTC; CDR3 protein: CASSLQETQYF
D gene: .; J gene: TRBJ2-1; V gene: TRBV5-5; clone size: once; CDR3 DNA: TGTGCCAGCACCCCGGACGGCGGGGGCACCCACAATGAGCAGTTCTTC; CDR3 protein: CASTPDGGGTHNEQFF
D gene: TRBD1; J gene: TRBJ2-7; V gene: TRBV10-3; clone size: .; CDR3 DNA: TGTGCCATCAGTGGACAGGGGTACGAGCAGTACTTC; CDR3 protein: CAISGQGYEQYF
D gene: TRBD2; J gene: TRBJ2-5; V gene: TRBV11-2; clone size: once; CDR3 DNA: TGTGCCAGCAGCTACAGATCTACCGGGACTAGCGGGGAGCCGGGTACCCAGTACTTC; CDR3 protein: CASSYRSTGTSGEPGTQYF
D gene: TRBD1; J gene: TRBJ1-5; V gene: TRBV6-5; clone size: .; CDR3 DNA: TGTGCCAGCAGTTACCCGACAGGGGACAATCAGCCCCAGCATTTT; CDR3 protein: CASSYPTGDNQPQHF
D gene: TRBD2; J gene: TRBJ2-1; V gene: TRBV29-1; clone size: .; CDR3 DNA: TGCAGCGCCCGGCGGGGGGGTCCCTCCAATGAGCAGTTCTTC; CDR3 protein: CSARRGGPSNEQFF
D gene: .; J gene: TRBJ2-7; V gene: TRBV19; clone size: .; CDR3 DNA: TGTGCCAGTAGTCGACCAGGGGAAAAGCAGTACTTC; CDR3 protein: CASSRPGEKQYF
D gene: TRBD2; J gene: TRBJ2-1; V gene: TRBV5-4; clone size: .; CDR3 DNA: TGTGCCAGCAGCTTGGCCGTAAGCGGGAGCCCGCCTTACAATGAGCAGTTCTTC; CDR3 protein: CASSLAVSGSPPYNEQFF
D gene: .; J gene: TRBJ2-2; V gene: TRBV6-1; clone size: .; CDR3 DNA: TGTGCCAGCAGTGAACTCAGGGGGAACACCGGGGAGCTGTTTTTT; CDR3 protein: CASSELRGNTGELFF
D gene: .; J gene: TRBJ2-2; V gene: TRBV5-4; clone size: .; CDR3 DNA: TGTGCCAGCAGCTTAGACGGAGTTCCAACCGGGGAGCTGTTTTTT; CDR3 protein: CASSLDGVPTGELFF
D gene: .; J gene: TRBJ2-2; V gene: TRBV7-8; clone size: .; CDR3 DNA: TGTGCCAGCAGCCTCCAACAGAACACCGGGGAGCTGTTTTTT; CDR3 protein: CASSLQQNTGELFF
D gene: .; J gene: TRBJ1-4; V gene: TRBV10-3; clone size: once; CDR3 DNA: TGTGCCAGCAAGGACAGTCATAATGAAAAACTGTTTTTT; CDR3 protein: CASKDSHNEKLFF
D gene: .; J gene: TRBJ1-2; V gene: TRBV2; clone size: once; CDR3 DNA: TGTGCCAGCTACCGAAGAGAGGGAATCTATTATGGCTACACCTTC; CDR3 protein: CASYRREGIYYGYTF
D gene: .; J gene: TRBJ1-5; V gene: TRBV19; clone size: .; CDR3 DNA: TGTGCCAGTAGTATACCAGGGTGGAACAATCAGCCCCAGCATTTT; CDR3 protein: CASSIPGWNNQPQHF
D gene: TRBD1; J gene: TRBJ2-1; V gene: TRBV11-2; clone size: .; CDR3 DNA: TGTGCCAGCAGCTTAGTGAGGACAGGGGGAAATGAGCAGTTCTTC; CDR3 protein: CASSLVRTGGNEQFF
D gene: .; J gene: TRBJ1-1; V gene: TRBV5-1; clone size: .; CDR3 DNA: TGCGCCAGCAGCTTGTCTAATCATAACACTGAAGCTTTCTTT; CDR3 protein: CASSLSNHNTEAFF
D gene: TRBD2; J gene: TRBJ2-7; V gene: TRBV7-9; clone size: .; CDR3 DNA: TGTGCCAGCAGCCACTACCTAGCGGGGGCTTCCTACGAGCAGTACTTC; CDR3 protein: CASSHYLAGASYEQYF
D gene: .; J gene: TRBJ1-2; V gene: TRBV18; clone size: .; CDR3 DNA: TGTGCCAGCTCACCACAGGGGGAAGATGGCTACACCTTC; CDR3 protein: CASSPQGEDGYTF
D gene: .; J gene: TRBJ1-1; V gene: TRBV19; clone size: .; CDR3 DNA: TGTGCCAGTAGTATAGTGGGGCAGGGCGGCACTGAAGCTTTCTTT; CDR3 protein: CASSIVGQGGTEAFF
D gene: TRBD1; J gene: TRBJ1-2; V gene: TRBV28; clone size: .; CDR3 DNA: TGTGCCAGCAGTTTACAGGGGGCGGGGGGCTACACCTTC; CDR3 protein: CASSLQGAGGYTF
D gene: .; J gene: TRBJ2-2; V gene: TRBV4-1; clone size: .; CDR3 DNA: TGCGCCAGCAGCCCCCCACCGACATTTGCGAACACCGGGGAGCTGTTTTTT; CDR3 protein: CASSPPPTFANTGELFF
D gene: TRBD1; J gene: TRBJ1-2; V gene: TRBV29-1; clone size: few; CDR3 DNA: TGCAGCGTTGAAGGGAGGGGACAGTCCTATGGCTACACCTTC; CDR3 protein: CSVEGRGQSYGYTF
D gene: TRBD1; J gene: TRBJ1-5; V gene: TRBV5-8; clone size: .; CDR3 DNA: TGTGCCAGCAGCTTGGGACAGGGGTTGGGGAGCAATCAGCCCCAGCATTTT; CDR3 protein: CASSLGQGLGSNQPQHF
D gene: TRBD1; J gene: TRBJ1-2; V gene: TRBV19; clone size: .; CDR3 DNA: TGTGCCAGTTCCAATTCCAGGGGGCTGAGTCTTGGCTACACCTTC; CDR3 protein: CASSNSRGLSLGYTF
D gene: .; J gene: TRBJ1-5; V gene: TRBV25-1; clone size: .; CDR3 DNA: TGTGCCAGCAGTGACGGGGGGCTTAGCAATCAGCCCCAGCATTTT; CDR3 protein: CASSDGGLSNQPQHF
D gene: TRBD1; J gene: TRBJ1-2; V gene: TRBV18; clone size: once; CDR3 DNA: TGTGCCAGCTCACCGCAGTCCTTGACGGGACAGGACTATGGCTACACCTTC; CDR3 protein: CASSPQSLTGQDYGYTF
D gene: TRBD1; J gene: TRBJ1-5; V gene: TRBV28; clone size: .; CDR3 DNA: TGTGCCAGCAGTTTAAGGGCGACAGGGATACGCCTCGTTCAGCCCCAGCATTTT; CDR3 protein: CASSLRATGIRLVQPQHF
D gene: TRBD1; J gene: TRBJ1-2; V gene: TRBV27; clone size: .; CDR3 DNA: TGTGCCAGCAGTTTATACGGGACAGGGGGGCACTATGGCTACACCTTC; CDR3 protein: CASSLYGTGGHYGYTF
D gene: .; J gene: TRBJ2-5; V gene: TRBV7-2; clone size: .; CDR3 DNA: TGTGCCAGCAGCCTTGAATACAGGGTCGGGGAGACCCAGTACTTC; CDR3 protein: CASSLEYRVGETQYF